The 5 T cell receptor beta chains in this list originate from one sample, sequenced in a study of human T cells and chemical hapten exposure. Regarding time point: pre-sensitization, week 0. Indicated treatment: therapeutic diphenylcyclopropenone sensitization with weekly scalp DPC. TCRdb analysed the RACE reads with MiXCR anew, one entry per CDR3 protein. The profile shows around 42,000 distinct CDR3 sequences, approximately 13% of them singletons. Material: whole blood, obtained in connection with sensitization to the hapten diphenylcyclopropenone (DPC). The source of these receptors is a woman in her thirties with alopecia areata. Some clones in this sample may be carry-over from other donors' samples.

This clonotype has more than one count but fewer than ten. This chain links TRBV20-1 with TRBJ2-1, with D maybe TRBD2 (8 bases). The CDR3 is 15 residues long. Germline values: CDR1 DFQATT, CDR2 SNEGSKA (reference sequence). Between the trimmed V and J ends, which lost 7 bases and 6 bases, there was a span of 22 bases. CDR3 DNA sequence: TGCAGTGTCAACCGGGGTAGCGGGACAGTCAATGAGCAGTTCTTC. It yields the protein CSVNRGSGTVNEQFF.

CDR3 in amino acids: CASEGWDTQYF. The CDR3 coding sequence is TGTGCCAGCGAAGGCTGGGATACGCAGTATTTT. The chain uses TRBV6-6 and TRBJ2-3; D is unclear. Germline CDR1 and CDR2: MNHNY and SVGAGI (reference sequence). CDR3 size: 11 residues. V was clipped by 8 bases and J by 6 bases, with 9 bases between them.

This clonotype came up a few times. The chain has TRBV6-6 and TRBJ1-5, with D hard to call. Germline V gives CDR1 MNHNY, CDR2 SVGAGI (reference sequence). Trimming took off 5 bases at V and 0 bases at J, with 11 bases between the two ends. The CDR3 sequence is 15 residues long. This CDR3 is CASSHRENSNQPQHF. The CDR3 DNA reads as TGTGCCAGCAGTCACCGAGAAAATAGCAATCAGCCCCAGCATTTT.

The chain recombines TRBV6-5 with TRBJ1-6; D might be TRBD1 (6 bases). Germline lookup yields CDR1 MNHEY and CDR2 SVGAGI. The CDR3 has 14 residues. V dropped 8 bases and J dropped 7 bases, with 15 bases sitting between them. The CDR3 DNA sequence: TGTGCCAGCGGGGGGGGACAAAACAATTCACCCCTCCACTTT. Translating gives CASGGGQNNSPLHF.

In this sample, this clonotype turned up a few times. The chain's CDR3 is CASSQEAANTEAFF. CDR3 bases: TGTGCCAGCAGCCAAGAGGCAGCGAACACTGAAGCTTTCTTT. The chain joins TRBV3-1 to TRBJ1-1; D unresolved. Trimming pared 0 bases from V and 1 base from J, leaving 6 bases between. The CDR3 covers 14 residues. Germline CDR1 reads LGHDT; CDR2 reads YNNKEL (reference sequence).